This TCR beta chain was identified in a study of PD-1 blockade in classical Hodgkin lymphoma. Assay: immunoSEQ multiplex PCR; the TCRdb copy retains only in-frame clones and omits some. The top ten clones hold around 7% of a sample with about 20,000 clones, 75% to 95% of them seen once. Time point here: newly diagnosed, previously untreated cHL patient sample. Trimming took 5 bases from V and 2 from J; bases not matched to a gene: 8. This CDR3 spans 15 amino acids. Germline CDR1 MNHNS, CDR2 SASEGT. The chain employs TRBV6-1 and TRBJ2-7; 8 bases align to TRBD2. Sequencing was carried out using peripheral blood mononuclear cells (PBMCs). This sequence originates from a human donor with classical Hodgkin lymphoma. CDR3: CASSTYSGTTYEQYF. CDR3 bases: TGTGCCAGCAGTACCTATAGCGGGACCACCTACGAGCAGTACTTC.